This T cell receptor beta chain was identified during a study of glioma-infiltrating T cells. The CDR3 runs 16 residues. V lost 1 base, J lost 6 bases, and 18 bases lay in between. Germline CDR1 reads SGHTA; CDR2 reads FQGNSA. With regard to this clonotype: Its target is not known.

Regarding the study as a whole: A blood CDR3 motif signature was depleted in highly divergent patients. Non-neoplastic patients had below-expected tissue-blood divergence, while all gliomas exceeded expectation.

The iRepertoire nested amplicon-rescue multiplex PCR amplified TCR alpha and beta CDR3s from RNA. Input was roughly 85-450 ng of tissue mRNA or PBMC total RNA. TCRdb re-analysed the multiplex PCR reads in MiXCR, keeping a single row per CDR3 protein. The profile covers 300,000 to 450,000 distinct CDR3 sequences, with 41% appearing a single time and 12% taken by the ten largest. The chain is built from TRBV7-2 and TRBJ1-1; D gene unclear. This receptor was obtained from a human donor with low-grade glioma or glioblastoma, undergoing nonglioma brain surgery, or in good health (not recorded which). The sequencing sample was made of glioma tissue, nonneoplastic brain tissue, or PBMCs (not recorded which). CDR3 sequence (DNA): TGTGCCAGCAGCTTAGTGGGGTTTACTGGGGAAGCTGAAGCTTTCTTT. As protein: CASSLVGFTGEAEAFF.